This T cell receptor (beta chain) was captured by sequencing in a study of T cells in Graves' hyperthyroidism and ophthalmopathy. Study-wide results and caveats: Ophthalmopathy and stable hyperthyroidism were separated by a 13 V-J model. Blood also carried most thyroid clonotypes expanded above 0.001.

Authors of the study amplified TCR beta CDR3 regions from RNA transcripts. TCR CDR3 underwent first-round RT-PCR with the HTBI primer set. MiXCR, run by TCRdb on the multiplex PCR reads, gives a single entry per CDR3 protein. This table holds a few hundred thousand distinct CDR3 sequences, about 22% found once. A remark on this clonotype: The antigen remains undetermined.

Lactation, pregnancy, other autoimmune disease or uncontrolled infection led to exclusion of patients. CDR1 and CDR2 from the germline V gene are MNHEY and SVGAGI. This CDR3 region has 15 residues. Trimming took 0 bases from V and 7 from J, leaving 10 bases between them. The V call is TRBV6-5, the J call TRBJ1-6; D is undetermined. The sequence came from a woman aged 70-85 years with Graves' ophthalmopathy. Input material: blood. The CDR3 DNA follows: TGTGCCAGCAGTTACTCCCTTAATGCGAATTCACCCCTCCACTTT. Amino acid sequence: CASSYSLNANSPLHF.